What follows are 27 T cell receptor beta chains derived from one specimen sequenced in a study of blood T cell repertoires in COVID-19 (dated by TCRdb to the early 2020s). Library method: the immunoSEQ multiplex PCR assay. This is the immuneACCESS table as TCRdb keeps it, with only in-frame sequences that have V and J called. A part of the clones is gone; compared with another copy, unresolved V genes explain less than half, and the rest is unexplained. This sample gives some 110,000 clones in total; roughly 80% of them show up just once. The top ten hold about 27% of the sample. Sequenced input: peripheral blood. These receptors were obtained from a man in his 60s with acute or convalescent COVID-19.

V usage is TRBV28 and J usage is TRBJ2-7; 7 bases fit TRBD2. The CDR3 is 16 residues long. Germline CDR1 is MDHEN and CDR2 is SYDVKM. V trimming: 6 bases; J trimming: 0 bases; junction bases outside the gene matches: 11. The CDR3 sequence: CASSSPSAGSSYEQYV. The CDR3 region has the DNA TGTGCCAGCAGCTCACCCTCAGCGGGAAGCTCCTACGAGCAGTACGTC.

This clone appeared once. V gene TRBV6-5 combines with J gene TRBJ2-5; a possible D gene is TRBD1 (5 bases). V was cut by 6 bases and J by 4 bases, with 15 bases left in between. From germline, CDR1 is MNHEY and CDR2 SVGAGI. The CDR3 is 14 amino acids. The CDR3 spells CASSLSGYLETQYF. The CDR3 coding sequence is TGTGCCAGCAGCCTCTCAGGGTATCTAGAGACCCAGTACTTC.

The CDR3 DNA sequence: TGTGCCAGCAGTGCCCTGCGACAGGGCGGCGAGACCCAGTACTTC. This gives the protein CASSALRQGGETQYF. This chain links TRBV25-1 with TRBJ2-5; 7 nucleotides match TRBD1. There are 15 residues in the CDR3. Germline V gene sequence: CDR1 MGHDK, CDR2 SYGVNS. J was trimmed by 5 bases and V by 4 bases; bases with no gene match: 10.

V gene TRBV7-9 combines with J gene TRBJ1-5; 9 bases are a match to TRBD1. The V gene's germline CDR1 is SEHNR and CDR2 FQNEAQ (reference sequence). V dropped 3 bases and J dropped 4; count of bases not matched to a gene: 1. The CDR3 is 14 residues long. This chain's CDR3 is CASSFGTGNQPQHF. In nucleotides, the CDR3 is TGTGCCAGCAGCTTCGGGACAGGGAATCAGCCCCAGCATTTT.

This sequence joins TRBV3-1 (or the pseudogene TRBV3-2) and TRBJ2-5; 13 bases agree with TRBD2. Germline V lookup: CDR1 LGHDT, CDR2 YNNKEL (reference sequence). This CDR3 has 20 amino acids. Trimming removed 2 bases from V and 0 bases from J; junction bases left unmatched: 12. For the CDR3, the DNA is TGTGCCAGCAGCCAAAAAGATTTACTAGCGGGAGGGCTGAACCAAGAGACCCAGTACTTC. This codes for CASSQKDLLAGGLNQETQYF.

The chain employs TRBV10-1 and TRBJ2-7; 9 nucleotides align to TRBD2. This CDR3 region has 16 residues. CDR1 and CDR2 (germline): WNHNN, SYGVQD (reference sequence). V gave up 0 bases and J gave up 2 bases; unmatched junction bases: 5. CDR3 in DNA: TGCGCCAGCAGTGAGTCGCGGGCTAGCGGGACCTACGAGCAGTACTTC. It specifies CASSESRASGTYEQYF.

The CDR3 here is CASSTPTGPDTQYF. The CDR3, as DNA: TGTGCCAGCAGCACGCCGACAGGACCAGATACGCAGTATTTT. The V and J genes are TRBV7-2 and TRBJ2-3; the D gene is possibly TRBD1 (6 bases). The length of the CDR3 is 14 residues. The germline V gene has CDR1 SGHTA and CDR2 FQGNSA. Trimming took off 5 bases at V and 4 bases at J, with 13 bases between the two ends.

The CDR3 sequence is CASSYSRLPEKLFF. CDR3 nucleotides: TGTGCCAGCAGTTACTCGAGACTACCTGAAAAACTGTTTTTT. The rearrangement links TRBV6-2 or TRBV6-3 to TRBJ1-4; D remains ambiguous. Per the germline V gene, CDR1 is MNHEY and CDR2 is SVGEGT. V was cut by 0 bases and J by 7 bases, with 9 bases left in between. The CDR3 extends over 14 amino acids.

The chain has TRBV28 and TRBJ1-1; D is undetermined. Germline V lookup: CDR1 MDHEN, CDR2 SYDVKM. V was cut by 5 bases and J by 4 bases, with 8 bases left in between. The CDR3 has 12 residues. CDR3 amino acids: CASSLQITEAFF. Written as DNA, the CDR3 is TGTGCCAGCAGTCTACAGATCACTGAAGCTTTCTTT.

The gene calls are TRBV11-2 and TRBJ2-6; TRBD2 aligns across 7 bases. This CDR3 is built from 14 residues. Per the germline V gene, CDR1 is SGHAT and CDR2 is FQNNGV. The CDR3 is CGAGRSPGANVLTF. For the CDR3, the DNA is TGTGGCGCCGGGAGGTCTCCTGGGGCCAACGTCCTGACTTTC.

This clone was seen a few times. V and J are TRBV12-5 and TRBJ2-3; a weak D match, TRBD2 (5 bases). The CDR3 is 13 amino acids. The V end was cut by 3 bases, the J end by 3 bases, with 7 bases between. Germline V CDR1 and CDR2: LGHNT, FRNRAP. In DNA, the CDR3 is TGTGCTAGTGGTTTAAGGGAGACAGATACGCAGTATTTT. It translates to CASGLRETDTQYF.

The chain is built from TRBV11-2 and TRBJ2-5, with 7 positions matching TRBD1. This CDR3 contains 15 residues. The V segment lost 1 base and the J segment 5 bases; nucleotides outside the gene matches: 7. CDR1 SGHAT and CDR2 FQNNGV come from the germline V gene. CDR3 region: CASSLGDSLRETQYF. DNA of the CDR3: TGTGCCAGCAGCTTAGGGGACAGCCTACGGGAGACCCAGTACTTC.

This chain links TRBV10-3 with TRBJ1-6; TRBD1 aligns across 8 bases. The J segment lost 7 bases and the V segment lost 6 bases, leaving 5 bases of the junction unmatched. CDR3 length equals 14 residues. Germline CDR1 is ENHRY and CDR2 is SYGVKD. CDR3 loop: CAISADRGNSPLHF. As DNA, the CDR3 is TGTGCCATCAGCGCCGACAGGGGCAATTCACCCCTCCACTTT.

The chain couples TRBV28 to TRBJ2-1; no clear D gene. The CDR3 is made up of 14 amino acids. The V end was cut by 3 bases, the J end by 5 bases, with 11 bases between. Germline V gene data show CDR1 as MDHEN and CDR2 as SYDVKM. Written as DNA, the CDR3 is TGTGCCAGCAGTTTGGGCTCTACCCACAATGAGCAGTTCTTC. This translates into CASSLGSTHNEQFF.

The CDR3 loop reads CASSPPRLGGYTF. The DNA of the CDR3 is TGTGCCAGCAGCCCCCCGAGGCTTGGCGGCTACACCTTC. J is TRBJ1-2 and V is TRBV9; no clear D. The CDR3 has 13 amino acids. V was trimmed by 4 bases and J by 8 bases, leaving 15 bases between them. CDR1 and CDR2 (germline): SGDLS, YYNGEE.

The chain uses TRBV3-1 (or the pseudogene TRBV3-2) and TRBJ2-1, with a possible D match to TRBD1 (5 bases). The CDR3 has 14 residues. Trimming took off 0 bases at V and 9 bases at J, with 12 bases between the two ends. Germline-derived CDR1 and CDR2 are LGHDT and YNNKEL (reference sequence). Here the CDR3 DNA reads TGTGCCAGCAGCCAAGATAGGGGCAGGATTGAGCAGTTCTTC. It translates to CASSQDRGRIEQFF.

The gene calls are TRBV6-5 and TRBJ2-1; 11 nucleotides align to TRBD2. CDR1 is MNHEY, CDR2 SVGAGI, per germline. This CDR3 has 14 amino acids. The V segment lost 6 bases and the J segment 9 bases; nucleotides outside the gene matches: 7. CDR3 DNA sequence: TGTGCCAGCAGCCAAGGAGGACTAGCGGGTGAGCAGTTCTTC. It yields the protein CASSQGGLAGEQFF.

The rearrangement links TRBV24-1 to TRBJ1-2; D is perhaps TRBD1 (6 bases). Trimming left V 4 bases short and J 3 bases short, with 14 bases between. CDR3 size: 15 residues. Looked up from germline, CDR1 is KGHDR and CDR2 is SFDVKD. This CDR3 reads CATSDRMTGDYGYTF. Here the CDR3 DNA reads TGTGCCACCAGTGACCGGATGACAGGCGACTATGGCTACACCTTC.

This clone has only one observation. CDR3 DNA: TGTGCCACCAGTGGAGGGAGTCGGGAAAAACTGTTTTTT. Its translation is CATSGGSREKLFF. The chain uses TRBV24-1 and TRBJ1-4, with D uncertain. Trimming left V 5 bases short and J 8 bases short, with 11 bases between. Germline V gene data show CDR1 as KGHDR and CDR2 as SFDVKD. The CDR3 totals 13 residues.

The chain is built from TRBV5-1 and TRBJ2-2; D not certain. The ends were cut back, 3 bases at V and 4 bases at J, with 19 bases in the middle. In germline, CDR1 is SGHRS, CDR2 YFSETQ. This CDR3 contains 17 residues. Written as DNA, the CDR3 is TGCGCCAGCAGCTCCCTCTCTAGAGCCCCCCGCACCGGGGAGCTGTTTTTT. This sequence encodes CASSSLSRAPRTGELFF.

The CDR3 DNA sequence: TGTGCCAGCAGCTCTAGCGGGGGAGAATACAATGAGCAGTTCTTC. Amino acid sequence: CASSSSGGEYNEQFF. The V call is TRBV11-2, the J call TRBJ2-1; 10 nucleotides agree with TRBD2. The CDR3 loop spans 15 amino acids. Trimming cost V 4 bases and J 4 bases; bases outside gene matches: 4. Germline V CDR1 and CDR2: SGHAT, FQNNGV.

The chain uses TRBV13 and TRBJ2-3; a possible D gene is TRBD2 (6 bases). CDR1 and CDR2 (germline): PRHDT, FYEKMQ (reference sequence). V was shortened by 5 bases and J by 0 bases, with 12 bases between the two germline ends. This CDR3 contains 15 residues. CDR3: CASSRRAFSTDTQYF. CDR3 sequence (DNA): TGTGCCAGCAGCCGGAGGGCATTCAGCACAGATACGCAGTATTTT.

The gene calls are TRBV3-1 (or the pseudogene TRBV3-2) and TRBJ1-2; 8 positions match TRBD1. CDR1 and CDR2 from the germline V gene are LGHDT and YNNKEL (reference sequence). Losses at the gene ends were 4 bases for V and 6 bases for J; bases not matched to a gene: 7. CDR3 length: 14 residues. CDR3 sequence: CASSLNQGADGYTF. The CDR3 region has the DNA TGTGCCAGCAGCCTTAATCAGGGGGCTGATGGCTACACCTTC.

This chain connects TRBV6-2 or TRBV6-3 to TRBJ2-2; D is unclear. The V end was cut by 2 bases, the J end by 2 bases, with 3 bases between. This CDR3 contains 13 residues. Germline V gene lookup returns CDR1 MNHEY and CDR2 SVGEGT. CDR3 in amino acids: CASSYVNTGELFF. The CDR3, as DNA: TGTGCCAGCAGTTACGTAAACACCGGGGAGCTGTTTTTT.

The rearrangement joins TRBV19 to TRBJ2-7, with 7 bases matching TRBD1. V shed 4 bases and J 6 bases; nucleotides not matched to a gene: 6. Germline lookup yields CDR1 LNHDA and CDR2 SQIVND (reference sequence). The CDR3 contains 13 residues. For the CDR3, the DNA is TGTGCCAGTAGTACGCAGGGGGTCAGCGAGCAGTACTTC. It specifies CASSTQGVSEQYF.

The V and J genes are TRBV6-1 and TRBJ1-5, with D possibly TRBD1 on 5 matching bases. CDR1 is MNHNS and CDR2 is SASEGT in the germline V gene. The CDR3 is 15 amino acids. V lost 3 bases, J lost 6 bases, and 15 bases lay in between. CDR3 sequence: CASSDPEQVAQPQHF. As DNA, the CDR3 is TGTGCCAGCAGTGATCCGGAACAGGTGGCTCAGCCCCAGCATTTT.

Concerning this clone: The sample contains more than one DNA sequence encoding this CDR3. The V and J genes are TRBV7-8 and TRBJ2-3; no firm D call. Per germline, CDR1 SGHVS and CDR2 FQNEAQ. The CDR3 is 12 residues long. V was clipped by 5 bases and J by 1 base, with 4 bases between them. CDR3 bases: TGTGCCAGCAGCCCCGGCACAGATACGCAGTATTTT. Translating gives CASSPGTDTQYF.